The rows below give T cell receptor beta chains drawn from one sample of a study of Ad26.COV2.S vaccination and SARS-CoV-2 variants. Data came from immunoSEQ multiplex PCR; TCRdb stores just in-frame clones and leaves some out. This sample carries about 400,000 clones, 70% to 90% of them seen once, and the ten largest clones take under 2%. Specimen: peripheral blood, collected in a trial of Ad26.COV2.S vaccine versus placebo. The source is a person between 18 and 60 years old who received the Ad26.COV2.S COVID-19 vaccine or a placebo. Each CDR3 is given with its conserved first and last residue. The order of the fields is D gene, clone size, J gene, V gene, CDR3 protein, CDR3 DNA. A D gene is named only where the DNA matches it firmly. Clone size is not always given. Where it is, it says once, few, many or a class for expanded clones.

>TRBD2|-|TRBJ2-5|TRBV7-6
CASSPYPLGLAGGGETQYF
TGTGCCAGCAGCCCATATCCCCTGGGACTAGCGGGAGGAGGGGAGACCCAGTACTTC
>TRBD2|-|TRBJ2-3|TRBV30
CAWREPGLAGVTDTQYF
TGTGCCTGGAGAGAGCCGGGACTAGCGGGGGTCACAGATACGCAGTATTTT
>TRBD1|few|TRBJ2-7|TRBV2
CASTGTGEIGEQYF
TGTGCCAGCACCGGGACAGGAGAAATAGGCGAGCAGTACTTC
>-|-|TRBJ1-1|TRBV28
CASSFSKGENTEAFF
TGTGCCAGCAGTTTTAGTAAGGGGGAGAACACTGAAGCTTTCTTT
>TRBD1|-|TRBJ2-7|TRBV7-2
CASSLGGQSNEQYF
TGTGCCAGCAGCTTAGGGGGACAGTCAAACGAGCAGTACTTC
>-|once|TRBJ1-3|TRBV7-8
CASSLVQGIGGNTIYF
TGTGCCAGCAGCTTAGTTCAGGGGATCGGGGGAAACACCATATATTTT
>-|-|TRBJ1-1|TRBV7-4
CASREWTEAFF
TGTGCCAGCAGAGAGTGGACTGAAGCTTTCTTT
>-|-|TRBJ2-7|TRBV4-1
CASSQDRGQLPREQYF
TGCGCCAGCAGCCAAGACCGGGGACAATTGCCACGCGAGCAGTACTTC
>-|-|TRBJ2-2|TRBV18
CASSPLAANTGELFF
TGTGCCAGCTCACCACTAGCAGCGAACACCGGGGAGCTGTTTTTT
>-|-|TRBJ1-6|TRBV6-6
CASSYSAGYNSPLHF
TGTGCCAGCAGTTACTCGGCAGGTTATAATTCACCCCTCCACTTT
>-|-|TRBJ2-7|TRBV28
CASSLGGDLHEQYF
TGTGCCAGCAGTTTAGGGGGAGACCTACACGAGCAGTACTTC
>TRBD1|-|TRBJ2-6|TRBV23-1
CASSDRGPHSGANVLTF
TGCGCCAGCAGCGACAGGGGTCCCCACTCTGGGGCCAACGTCCTGACTTTC
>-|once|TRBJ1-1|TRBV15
CATSRGGVNTEAFF
TGTGCCACCAGCAGAGGCGGGGTGAACACTGAAGCTTTCTTT
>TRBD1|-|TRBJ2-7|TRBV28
CASSLPPRQGLSYEQYF
TGTGCCAGCAGTCTTCCTCCCCGACAGGGCCTCTCCTACGAGCAGTACTTC
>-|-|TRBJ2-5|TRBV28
CASSPIEGRDLQETQYF
TGTGCCAGCAGCCCTATTGAAGGACGAGACCTCCAAGAGACCCAGTACTTC
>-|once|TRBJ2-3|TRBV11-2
CASTLGLVGRDTQYF
TGTGCCAGCACCCTTGGGCTCGTGGGGAGAGATACGCAGTATTTT
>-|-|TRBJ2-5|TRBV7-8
CASSPGAREETQYF
TGTGCCAGCAGCCCCGGGGCAAGGGAAGAGACCCAGTACTTC
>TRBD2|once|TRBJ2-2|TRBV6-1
CASSEILAGGTGELFF
TGTGCCAGCAGTGAAATTCTAGCGGGAGGCACCGGGGAGCTGTTTTTT
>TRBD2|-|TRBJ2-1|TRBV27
CASNQAGSSYNEQFF
TGTGCCAGCAACCAAGCGGGGAGCTCCTACAATGAGCAGTTCTTC
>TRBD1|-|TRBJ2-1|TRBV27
CASSSATGDEQFF
TGTGCCAGCAGTTCCGCGACAGGGGATGAGCAGTTCTTC
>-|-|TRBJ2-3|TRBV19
CASSIGSGEGTDTQYF
TGTGCCAGTAGTATTGGATCGGGAGAGGGCACAGATACGCAGTATTTT
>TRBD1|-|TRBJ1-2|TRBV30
CAWSLLWDREPGYTF
TGTGCCTGGAGTCTCCTGTGGGACAGAGAACCCGGCTACACCTTC
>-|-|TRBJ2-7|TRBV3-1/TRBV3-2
CASSPPRPRDHEQYF
TGTGCCAGCAGCCCACCCCGTCCGCGAGACCACGAGCAGTACTTC
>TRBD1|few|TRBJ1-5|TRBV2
CASSPGGGQPQHF
TGTGCCAGCAGCCCAGGGGGGGGCCAGCCCCAGCATTTT
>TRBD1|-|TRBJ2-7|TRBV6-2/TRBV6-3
CASSYSTGGYEQYF
TGTGCCAGCAGTTACTCGACAGGGGGCTACGAGCAGTACTTC
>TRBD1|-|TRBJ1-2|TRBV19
CASSIDPTGDLYGYTF
TGTGCCAGTAGTATAGACCCGACAGGGGACCTCTATGGCTACACCTTC
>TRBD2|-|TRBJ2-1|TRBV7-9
CASSPGTSWHEQFF
TGTGCCAGCAGCCCAGGGACTAGCTGGCATGAGCAGTTCTTC
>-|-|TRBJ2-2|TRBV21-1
CASSKANGELFF
TGTGCCAGCAGCAAAGCGAACGGGGAGCTGTTTTTT
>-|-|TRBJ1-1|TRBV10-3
CAGNTEAFF
TGTGCCGGGAACACTGAAGCTTTCTTT
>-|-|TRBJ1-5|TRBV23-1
CASSQWAGHSNQPQHF
TGCGCCAGCAGTCAATGGGCAGGTCATAGCAATCAGCCCCAGCATTTT
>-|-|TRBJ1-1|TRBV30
CAWSNYGNTEAFF
TGTGCCTGGAGTAATTATGGGAACACTGAAGCTTTCTTT
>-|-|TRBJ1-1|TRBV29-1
CSVEELEAFF
TGCAGCGTTGAAGAACTTGAAGCTTTCTTT
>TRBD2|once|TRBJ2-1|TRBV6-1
CASSEEPGLVLNEQFF
TGTGCCAGCAGTGAAGAACCCGGACTAGTTCTCAATGAGCAGTTCTTC
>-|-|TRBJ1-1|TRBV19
CASSMVRNTEAFF
TGTGCCAGTAGTATGGTGAGGAACACTGAAGCTTTCTTT
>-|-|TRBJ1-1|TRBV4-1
CASTTGTRRGSTEAFF
TGCGCCAGTACGACCGGGACAAGGAGGGGGAGCACTGAAGCTTTCTTT
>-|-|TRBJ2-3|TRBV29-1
CSGTDTRDTQYF
TGCAGCGGAACCGATACTAGAGATACGCAGTATTTT
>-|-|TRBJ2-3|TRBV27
CASSPAGASTDTQYF
TGTGCCAGCAGTCCGGCGGGGGCCTCCACAGATACGCAGTATTTT
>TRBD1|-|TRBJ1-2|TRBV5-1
CASSLDRQGAYGYTF
TGCGCCAGCAGCTTGGACCGACAGGGGGCATATGGCTACACCTTC
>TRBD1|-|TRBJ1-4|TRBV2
CASSERLRGPNEKLFF
TGTGCCAGCAGTGAAAGGTTAAGGGGGCCTAATGAAAAACTGTTTTTT
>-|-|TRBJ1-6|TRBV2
CASSGGWDNSPLHF
TGTGCCAGCAGTGGAGGGTGGGATAATTCACCCCTCCACTTT
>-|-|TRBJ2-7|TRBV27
CASSTTEGARYEQYF
TGTGCCAGCAGTACCACCGAGGGAGCGCGTTACGAGCAGTACTTC
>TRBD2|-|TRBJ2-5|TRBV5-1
CASSLRTSRETQYF
TGCGCCAGCAGCTTGAGGACTAGCAGAGAGACCCAGTACTTC
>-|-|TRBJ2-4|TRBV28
CASSPGRGRNIQYF
TGTGCCAGCAGTCCTGGGCGGGGTCGGAACATTCAGTACTTC
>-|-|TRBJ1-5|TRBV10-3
CAISEYTSGQPQHF
TGTGCCATCAGTGAATATACTTCCGGTCAGCCCCAGCATTTT
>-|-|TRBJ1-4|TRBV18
CATQGPSRANEKLFF
TGTGCCACCCAGGGTCCCAGCAGAGCTAATGAAAAACTGTTTTTT
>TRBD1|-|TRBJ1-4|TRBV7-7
CASSKDRVGKLFF
TGTGCTAGCAGTAAAGACAGGGTTGGAAAACTGTTTTTT
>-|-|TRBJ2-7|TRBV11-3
CASSFYGSYEQYF
TGTGCCAGCAGCTTTTACGGGAGCTACGAGCAGTACTTC
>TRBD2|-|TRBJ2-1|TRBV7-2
CASSLVRRLAGYNEQFF
TGTGCCAGCAGCTTAGTGCGGCGACTAGCGGGGTACAATGAGCAGTTCTTC
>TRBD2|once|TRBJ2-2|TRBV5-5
CASSPRTSGSRTGELFF
TGTGCCAGCAGCCCTAGGACTAGCGGGAGTCGTACCGGGGAGCTGTTTTTT
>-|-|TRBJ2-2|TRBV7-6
CASSVEWGDTGELFF
TGTGCCAGCAGCGTGGAGTGGGGTGACACCGGGGAGCTGTTTTTT
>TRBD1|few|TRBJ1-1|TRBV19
CASSIWMTGARNTEAFF
TGTGCCAGTAGTATATGGATGACAGGGGCCCGGAACACTGAAGCTTTCTTT
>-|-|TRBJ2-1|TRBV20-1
CSASSVSYNEQFF
TGCAGTGCTAGTTCGGTTTCCTACAATGAGCAGTTCTTC
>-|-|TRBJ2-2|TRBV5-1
CASSPFISRSVIPGELFF
TGCGCCAGCAGCCCATTCATTAGTCGGTCCGTTATCCCCGGGGAGCTGTTTTTT
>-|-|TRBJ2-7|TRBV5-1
CASKRQERQYF
TGCGCCAGCAAACGACAGGAGAGGCAGTACTTC
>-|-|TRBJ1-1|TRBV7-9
CASSRGHGIYTEAFF
TGTGCCAGCAGCCGGGGACACGGTATTTACACTGAAGCTTTCTTT
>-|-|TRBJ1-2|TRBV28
CASSSGFDGYTF
TGTGCCAGCAGTTCAGGATTTGATGGCTACACCTTC
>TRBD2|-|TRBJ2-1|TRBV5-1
CASRPGTSSYNEQFF
TGCGCCAGCAGGCCGGGGACTAGCAGCTACAATGAGCAGTTCTTC